This T cell receptor (beta chain) was retrieved from a study of shared clonotypes between healthy human individuals. General study points: Clonotypes shared by all four sorted-subset donors had higher generation probabilities than non-shared clonotypes.

Worth noting for this clone: Antigen specificity is unknown.

The assay was immunoSEQ multiplex PCR, and TCRdb's table has in-frame clones only and misses some. The sample lists approximately 980,000 clones, 76% occurring once. All donors were Caucasian adults living in Nashville, Tennessee. CD4+ cells were split into CD45RA+ naive and CD45RA-negative memory subsets. The specimen was memory CD4+ T cells sorted from blood. Subset described: CD45RA-negative fraction. The clonotype was recovered from a man younger than 30 in good health.

The CDR3 region is CAWRRDSRNYGYTF. The CDR3 DNA follows: TGTGCCTGGAGGAGGGACAGCCGTAACTATGGCTACACCTTC. V and J are TRBV30 and TRBJ1-2; 7 positions match TRBD1. The CDR3 runs to 14 residues. CDR1 and CDR2 from the germline V gene are GTSNPN and SVGIG (reference sequence). V gave up 3 bases and J gave up 1 base; unmatched junction bases: 5.